Listed here are 27 T cell receptor beta chains from one sample, sequenced in a study of cytomegalovirus exposure and HLA in healthy donors. The PCR contained 60 Vbeta and 13 Jbeta primers. The data were produced by immunoSEQ multiplex PCR, yet TCRdb's version contains in-frame clones alone and is incomplete. Counted here are 120,000 to 150,000 clones, approximately 80% occurring once; the ten biggest clones make up 3.5% to 5%. Material: PBMCs. The receptor set was obtained from a man in his forties or fifties in good health and CMV-seropositive.

The chain recombines TRBV2 with TRBJ1-6; D unresolved. This CDR3 is 14 amino acids long. Per germline, CDR1 SNHLY and CDR2 FYNNEI. V lost 4 bases to trimming and J lost 8 bases, with 12 bases between them. The CDR3 DNA follows: TGTGCCAGCAGTGTGAGGCAGATTGATTCACCCCTCCACTTT. Amino acids: CASSVRQIDSPLHF.

The chain recombines TRBV9 with TRBJ2-2, with 7 bases identical to TRBD1. J was trimmed by 0 bases and V by 0 bases; bases with no gene match: 2. The CDR3 runs to 16 residues. Germline assignment: CDR1 SGDLS and CDR2 YYNGEE. Written as DNA, the CDR3 is TGTGCCAGCAGCGTAGGGACAGGTGCGAACACCGGGGAGCTGTTTTTT. Its translation: CASSVGTGANTGELFF. Variable domain in full (rest from reference TRBV9 and TRBJ2-2): DSGVTQTPKHLITATGQRVTLRCSPRSGDLSVYWYQQSLDQGLQFLIQYYNGEERAKGNILERFSAQQFPDLHSELNLSSLELGDSALYFCASSVGTGANTGELFFGEGSRLTVL.

This clone came up a few times. CDR3 amino acids: CASKDRASGYTF. In nucleotides, the CDR3 is TGTGCCAGTAAGGACAGGGCGAGCGGCTACACCTTC. The chain uses TRBV19 and TRBJ1-2; 8 nucleotides line up with TRBD1. The CDR3 is made up of 12 amino acids. With 7 bases clipped from V and 8 bases from J, the junction kept 6 bases outside the gene matches. Looked up from germline, CDR1 is LNHDA and CDR2 is SQIVND (reference sequence). The whole variable domain, filled in from reference TRBV19 and TRBJ1-2, reads DGGITQSPKYLFRKEGQNVTLSCEQNLNHDAMYWYRQDPGQGLRLIYYSQIVNDFQKGDIAEGYSVSREKKESFPLTVTSAQKNPTAFYLCASKDRASGYTFGSGTRLTVV.

The chain couples TRBV6-5 to TRBJ1-4; maybe TRBD1 (6 bases). Germline V gene lookup returns CDR1 MNHEY and CDR2 SVGAGI. The CDR3 has 15 residues. The V and J ends lost 0 bases and 6 bases respectively, with 11 bases between them. CDR3 DNA sequence: TGTGCCAGCAGTTACTCAGGGACAATTGATGAAAAACTGTTTTTT. This gives the protein CASSYSGTIDEKLFF.

The chain has TRBV5-8 and TRBJ2-3; TRBD2 matches 12 bases. With 4 bases clipped from V and 2 bases from J, the junction kept 5 bases outside the gene matches. The V gene's germline CDR1 is SGHTS and CDR2 YDEGEE. The CDR3 consists of 16 residues. Here the CDR3 DNA reads TGTGCCAGCAGCCCAGGACTAGCGGGGCCCACAGATACGCAGTATTTT. The encoded protein is CASSPGLAGPTDTQYF. The full variable domain, completed using reference TRBV5-8 and TRBJ2-3, is EAGVTQSPTHLIKTRGQQATLRCSPISGHTSVYWYQQALGLGLQFLLWYDEGEERNRGNFPPRFSGRQFPNYSSELNVNALELEDSALYLCASSPGLAGPTDTQYFGPGTRLTVL.

V is TRBV29-1 and J is TRBJ2-1, with D possibly matching TRBD2 (6 bases). Germline loops: CDR1 SQVTM, CDR2 ANQGSEA. The CDR3 is made up of 15 amino acids. CDR3 amino acids: CSGLGGIEADNEQFF. DNA for the CDR3: TGCAGTGGGCTGGGCGGGATCGAGGCGGACAATGAGCAGTTCTTC.

CDR3 coding DNA: TGTGCCAGGAGAGGGACTAGCGGGGGCACAGATACGCAGTATTTT. This gives the protein CARRGTSGGTDTQYF. The rearrangement links TRBV21-1 to TRBJ2-3; the table's D gene call, TRBD2, was not cross checked with the DNA. TRBV21-1 is designated a pseudogene. CDR3 length equals 15 residues.

This chain connects TRBV6-5 to TRBJ2-7, with 7 nucleotides matching TRBD1. Trimming took 4 bases from V and 3 from J; bases not matched to a gene: 9. The germline CDR1 and CDR2 sequences are MNHEY and SVGAGI. CDR3 length equals 15 residues. CDR3 amino acids: CASSSPLGQDYEQYF. The CDR3 DNA follows: TGTGCCAGCAGTTCCCCCTTAGGACAGGACTACGAGCAGTACTTC.

As concerns this clone: Other nucleotide sequences in the sample specify the same CDR3. This chain uses TRBV19 with TRBJ2-3; D is uncertain. V lost 5 bases to trimming and J lost 2 bases, with 11 bases between them. CDR3 length equals 14 residues. CDR1 is LNHDA and CDR2 is SQIVND in the germline V gene (reference sequence). CDR3 loop: CASSLRLSTDTQYF. The CDR3, as DNA: TGTGCCAGTAGTCTCCGGTTGTCCACAGATACGCAGTATTTT.

The sample holds a few counts of this clone. The gene calls are TRBV6-6 and TRBJ1-1; perhaps TRBD1 as D (5 bases). V was cut by 7 bases and J by 1 base, with 10 bases left in between. The CDR3 runs to 13 residues. The germline gives CDR1 MNHNY, CDR2 SVGAGI (reference sequence). The CDR3 DNA reads TGTGCCAGCAAGGGAGGGACGAACACTGAAGCTTTCTTT. Amino acid sequence: CASKGGTNTEAFF.

The chain couples TRBV27 to TRBJ2-5, with a weak D call TRBD1 (6 bases). CDR1 and CDR2 from the germline V gene are MNHEY and SMNVEV (reference sequence). The V end was cut by 5 bases, the J end by 2 bases, with 21 bases between. This CDR3 is 17 amino acids long. CDR3 bases: TGTGCCAGCAGTCAGCGAGCAGGGGCGATAAGGCAAGAGACCCAGTACTTC. It specifies CASSQRAGAIRQETQYF.

The chain uses TRBV5-1 and TRBJ1-2, with 9 positions matching TRBD1. The trim removed 4 bases at V and 6 bases at J, leaving 4 bases unmatched. This CDR3 region has 13 residues. In germline, CDR1 is SGHRS, CDR2 YFSETQ. CDR3 sequence: CASSPDRGNGYTF. The CDR3 bases are TGCGCCAGCAGCCCCGACAGGGGGAATGGCTACACCTTC.

In this sample, this clone turned up a few times. DNA of the CDR3: TGTGCCAGCAGCCTCGACAGGGGGCGAGACGAGCAGTACTTC. Its protein product is CASSLDRGRDEQYF. This chain uses TRBV5-6 with TRBJ2-7, with 10 bases aligning to TRBD1. This CDR3 is built from 14 residues. V shed 4 bases, J shed 5 bases, and the junction held 6 bases outside the gene matches. Per germline, CDR1 SGHDT and CDR2 YYEEEE.

This chain joins TRBV6-1 and TRBJ1-5; possible D gene TRBD1, 6 bases. This CDR3 comprises 15 residues. CDR1 is MNHNS, CDR2 SASEGT, per germline. V was shortened by 6 bases and J by 4 bases, with 16 bases between the two germline ends. The CDR3 DNA sequence: TGTGCCAGCAGACTCGGGGGGGCGAGGAATCAGCCCCAGCATTTT. Its translation is CASRLGGARNQPQHF.

V and J are TRBV7-9 and TRBJ2-5, with TRBD1 as a possible D gene (6 bases). V was clipped by 4 bases and J by 2 bases, with 14 bases between them. This CDR3 comprises 15 residues. Germline V lookup: CDR1 SEHNR, CDR2 FQNEAQ (reference sequence). The chain's CDR3 is CASSYTGTLQETQYF. CDR3 nucleotide sequence: TGTGCCAGCAGCTACACCGGGACACTTCAAGAGACCCAGTACTTC.

The genes are TRBV27 and TRBJ1-6; TRBD1 is a possible D gene (5 bases). The length of the CDR3 is 16 residues. V lost 4 bases, J lost 3 bases, and 13 bases lay in between. The germline gives CDR1 MNHEY, CDR2 SMNVEV (reference sequence). CDR3 sequence reads: CASSSSLGGYNSPLHF. CDR3 nucleotide sequence: TGTGCCAGCAGTTCCTCTTTGGGGGGCTATAATTCACCCCTCCACTTT.

This chain uses TRBV19 with TRBJ2-4, with D possibly TRBD2 on 6 matching bases. V was pared by 8 bases and J by 5 bases, with 13 bases between. This CDR3 has 13 amino acids. The germline gives CDR1 LNHDA, CDR2 SQIVND (reference sequence). CDR3 loop: CASSWRGENIQYF. CDR3 nucleotides: TGTGCCAGTTCATGGCGGGGTGAAAACATTCAGTACTTC. The full variable domain, rest sourced from reference TRBV19 and TRBJ2-4, is DGGITQSPKYLFRKEGQNVTLSCEQNLNHDAMYWYRQDPGQGLRLIYYSQIVNDFQKGDIAEGYSVSREKKESFPLTVTSAQKNPTAFYLCASSWRGENIQYFGAGTRLSVL.

The V gene is TRBV18, the J gene TRBJ2-7, with D uncertain. V was clipped by 0 bases and J by 2 bases, with 8 bases between them. This CDR3 is built from 14 residues. Germline lookup yields CDR1 KGHSH and CDR2 LQKENI. CDR3 loop: CASSPPWRTYEQYF. The CDR3 region has the DNA TGTGCCAGCTCACCACCGTGGCGGACCTACGAGCAGTACTTC.

The V and J genes are TRBV6-6 and TRBJ1-1; 8 bases are a match to TRBD1. CDR1 is MNHNY and CDR2 is SVGAGI in the germline V gene (reference sequence). V dropped 5 bases and J dropped 4; count of bases not matched to a gene: 3. The CDR3 length is 13 residues. The CDR3 nucleotides are TGTGCCAGCAGTGTTACAGGGGGCACTGAAGCTTTCTTT. The encoded protein is CASSVTGGTEAFF.

The chain has TRBV19 and TRBJ2-7, with 14 positions matching TRBD2. J gave up 4 bases and V 5 bases, and 4 bases lay outside the gene matches. This CDR3 spans 15 amino acids. The germline gives CDR1 LNHDA, CDR2 SQIVND (reference sequence). The CDR3 here is CASSRTSGGMYEQYF. The CDR3 region has the DNA TGTGCCAGTAGTCGGACTAGCGGGGGGATGTACGAGCAGTACTTC.

The chain uses TRBV2 and TRBJ2-2; D is possibly TRBD2 (6 bases). V shed 3 bases and J shed 2 bases, with 10 bases lying between them. The CDR3 extends over 15 amino acids. Germline CDR1 is SNHLY and CDR2 is FYNNEI. CDR3 region: CASSDPSDNTGELFF. Here the CDR3 DNA reads TGTGCCAGCAGTGACCCTAGCGATAACACCGGGGAGCTGTTTTTT.

The chain links TRBV10-1 to TRBJ2-3; 12 nucleotides match TRBD2. J gave up 3 bases and V 1 base, and 2 bases lay outside the gene matches. The CDR3 has 16 residues. Germline assignment: CDR1 WNHNN and CDR2 SYGVQD (reference sequence). The CDR3 DNA reads TGCGCCAGCAGTGAGTTGCTAGCGGGAGGGACAGATACGCAGTATTTT. Protein sequence: CASSELLAGGTDTQYF.

This chain links TRBV5-1 with TRBJ2-3, with TRBD1 matching 9 bases. The CDR3 has 14 residues. The germline V gene has CDR1 SGHRS and CDR2 YFSETQ. After removal of 4 bases from V and 4 bases from J, the junction contained 4 bases not matched to a gene. In DNA form, the CDR3 reads TGCGCCAGCAGCCCACAGGGGGCCGCAGATACGCAGTATTTT. This gives the protein CASSPQGAADTQYF.

The chain uses TRBV29-1 and TRBJ1-1; no clear D. The CDR3 covers 13 residues. Germline CDR1 SQVTM, CDR2 ANQGSEA. The CDR3 protein is CSSELAMNTEAFF. The CDR3 DNA is TGCAGTTCAGAACTAGCTATGAACACTGAAGCTTTCTTT.

There are a few counts of this clone. CDR3 amino acids: CASSQALPPGAFTGELFF. The CDR3 bases are TGCGCCAGCAGCCAAGCTCTTCCGCCTGGGGCTTTCACCGGGGAGCTGTTTTTT. The chain links TRBV4-1 to TRBJ2-2, with D maybe TRBD1 (5 bases). The CDR3 loop spans 18 amino acids. The germline V and J ends were trimmed by 1 base and 4 bases, with 19 bases remaining between them. Germline V gene sequence: CDR1 MGHRA, CDR2 YSYEKL.

The V gene is TRBV6-1, the J gene TRBJ2-2; D might be TRBD2 (6 bases). Germline V CDR1 and CDR2: MNHNS, SASEGT. The CDR3 length is 15 residues. V dropped 8 bases and J dropped 2 bases, with 15 bases sitting between them. CDR3 in amino acids: CASRWGLINTGELFF. DNA for the CDR3: TGTGCCAGCCGTTGGGGACTTATTAACACCGGGGAGCTGTTTTTT.

This chain uses TRBV6-1 with TRBJ1-2; D possibly corresponds to TRBD1 (5 bases). This CDR3 is built from 15 residues. V lost 1 base and J 4 bases, leaving 13 bases between the germline ends. Germline V CDR1 and CDR2: MNHNS, SASEGT. The CDR3 DNA follows: TGTGCCAGCAGTGAAGTGGCAGCGGGGCGCTATGGCTACACCTTC. This translates into CASSEVAAGRYGYTF.